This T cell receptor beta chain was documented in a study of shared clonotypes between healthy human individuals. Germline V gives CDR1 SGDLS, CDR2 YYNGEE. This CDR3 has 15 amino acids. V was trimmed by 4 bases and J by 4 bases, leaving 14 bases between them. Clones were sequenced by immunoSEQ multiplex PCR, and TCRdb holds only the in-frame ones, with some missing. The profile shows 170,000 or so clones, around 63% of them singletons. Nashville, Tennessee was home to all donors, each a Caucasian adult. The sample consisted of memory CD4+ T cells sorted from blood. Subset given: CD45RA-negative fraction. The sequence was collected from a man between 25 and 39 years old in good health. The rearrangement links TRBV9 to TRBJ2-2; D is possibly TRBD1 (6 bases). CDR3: CASSPFGGVTGELFF. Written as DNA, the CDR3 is TGTGCCAGCAGCCCGTTTGGGGGCGTCACCGGGGAGCTGTTTTTT.